At least ten counts were recorded for the clone carrying this T cell receptor beta chain. Its antigen is currently unknown. The sample originates from a study of T cells after yellow fever vaccination. Findings of the study overall: Overall, a small share of clonotypes was seen in both CD4 and CD8 compartments. Repertoires sorted by FACS could include abundant clonotypes that are contaminants from the bulk population. Although the secondary response was weaker, it peaked faster, at day 5 versus 15.

Synthesis of TCR cDNA relied on 5'RACE template switching, which attached a universal primer site and UMIs. TCRdb used MiXCR to reprocess the 5' RACE reads, holding one entry per CDR3 protein. This table holds over 110,000 distinct CDR3 sequences, about 8% found once. V shed 5 bases, J shed 5 bases, and the junction held 13 bases outside the gene matches. The CDR3 spans 16 residues. In germline, CDR1 is SGHTA, CDR2 FQGNSA. The sample in question was CD4+ T cells sorted from PBMCs, obtained 5 days after the yellow fever booster vaccination. This receptor was taken from a man aged 25 to 45 who received the YFV17D yellow fever vaccine. The genes are TRBV7-2 and TRBJ2-3; 7 bases line up with TRBD1. The CDR3 nucleotides read TGTGCCAGCAGCCGTCACCAAGGGGGCGCAGGAGATACGCAGTATTTT. Its protein is CASSRHQGGAGDTQYF.